The sequence of this T cell receptor beta chain was determined in a study of CD8 T cells in ankylosing spondylitis. General study points: Disease-associated clones were reportedly significantly overrepresented in matched ankylosing spondylitis synovial fluid.

TCRdb processed the 5' RACE reads anew with MiXCR; each CDR3 protein has one entry. The sample shows approximately 90,000 distinct CDR3 sequences, about 8.6% of them seen only once. This clonotype appeared many times. Its cognate antigen is unknown. The V end was cut by 1 base, the J end by 3 bases, with 7 bases between. The CDR3 spans 13 residues. The chain links TRBV12-3 or TRBV12-4 to TRBJ2-7, with D hard to call. The origin of this receptor is a male donor with ankylosing spondylitis or in good health (not recorded which). The sample taken for sequencing was blood, either unsorted or a sorted T cell fraction (not recorded which). The CDR3 DNA reads as TGTGCCAGCAGTTTAGAGTATCACTACGAGCAGTACTTC. Translation gives CASSLEYHYEQYF.